Given below is one T cell receptor beta chain in context. This clonotype was recorded once. Its antigen remains undetermined. Base-call qualities are not available, and no considerably larger clone is one nucleotide away. Single-read evidence is weak. The V and J ends are trimmed by 3 bases and 5 bases, leaving 16 bases between them. Based on the germline V gene, the CDR1 and CDR2 sequences are SNHLY and FYNNEI. Inclusive of the bounding cysteine and phenylalanine, the CDR3 is 15 residues long. The entry retains the CDR3 DNA only, 45 bases that are in frame from base 1. The data originate from a study of T cells in Graves' hyperthyroidism and ophthalmopathy (dated by TCRdb to 2018 to 2020). Some background on the complete study: Peripheral blood was collected at initial diagnosis, before any treatment. The roughly 100 discovery patients were randomly divided into training and test sets at a 7:3 ratio. In several Graves' hyperthyroidism patients, the study also compared T-cell repertoires from thyroid tissue with T-cell repertoires from blood. TCR V-J signatures able to tell the groups apart were searched for in a discovery cohort of 90 to 100 patients, of whom more than 40 had Graves' ophthalmopathy and around 56 had stable Graves' hyperthyroidism. The paper reports TCR Vbeta CDR3 sequencing of roughly 140 peripheral blood samples: over 40 ophthalmopathy, roughly 74 hyperthyroidism and some 17 progressor patients. After blood sampling, hyperthyroidism patients were treated with methimazole at a starting dose of 30 mg daily, and ophthalmopathy patients were treated with high-dose intravenous methylprednisolone. Prospective prediction of ophthalmopathy was tested in an independent validation cohort of 18 to 20 hyperthyroidism patients and 15 to 17 patients who later progressed to ophthalmopathy.

Results and caveats for the whole study, not just this receptor: A 13 V-J signature model separated ophthalmopathy from stable hyperthyroidism, with roughly 88% sensitivity and about 81% specificity in cross-validation and 80%/75% in testing. During validation, the model predicted progression to ophthalmopathy a median of approximately 6.5 months ahead of onset, with more than 55% sensitivity and 72% to 85% specificity. Most expanded thyroid clonotypes (frequency above 0.001) were also detected in blood, suggesting blood repertoires may reflect thyroid immune responses. Sample size was not statistically predetermined, and blinding of investigators to group allocation was not performed.

Graves' hyperthyroidism was defined as stable when no progression to ophthalmopathy occurred over 18 months of follow-up. Hyperthyroidism patients were aged 18 to 65 years and newly diagnosed, with disease duration of less than 2 months. Patients with uncontrolled infections, other autoimmune diseases, pregnancy or lactation were excluded. Diagnoses were based on clinical symptoms, serum thyroxine and TRAb, thyroid ultrasound and orbital computed tomography. Ficoll-Paque density gradient centrifugation was used to isolate PBMCs from 10 ml of fresh peripheral blood. Trizol reagent was used to extract total RNA, and RNA quality was then checked on an Agilent 2100 Bioanalyzer. The TCR beta CDR3 regions were amplified from RNA transcripts. For the first round of RT-PCR on the TCR CDR3, the HTBI primer set was used together with the Qiagen OneStep RT-PCR kit. Libraries were constructed in a second round of multiplex PCR, after which size selection and purification were performed. Libraries were sequenced paired-end with 100 bp reads on an Illumina HiSeq2000. The study's own analysis went as follows. SOAPnuke was used to process the raw data, throwing out any read that contained adapters or uncalled bases, had a mean Phred below 15, or lacked an exact constant-primer or identifier match. COPE v1.2.5 was used to merge the high-quality paired reads, and each unique nucleotide sequence was defined as a clonotype. MiTCR v1.1 was used to align the clonotypes against IMGT TRBV, TRBD and TRBJ reference segments. The analysis included only V-J combinations with a frequency above 0.0001, which together covered about 99% of the repertoires. A TCS score was defined as the ratio of F50 (clonal expansion) to E x V (chaos), with BLOSUM62-based TCRdist applied between CDR3 peptides within each V-J. Welch's t-statistics and random forest reduced roughly 530 V-J features to 10 to 15, which were used in a naive Bayes classifier (R e1071). The raw public reads went through TCRdb reprocessing: fastp at Q25, MiXCR clone calling, in-frame beta chains kept. For every CDR3 protein sequence, its rows merge into one entry that carries the most common genes and DNA. TCRdb, not the authors, supplied the V and J calls. Within this sample are some 500,000 distinct CDR3 sequences, with over 13% of them counted one time only. The ten largest make up 17% of the sample.

Sequenced: blood. The source of this sequence is a woman aged 18-35 years with Graves' hyperthyroidism. Recombination joined TRBV2 with TRBJ2-5, and the D gene may be TRBD2, 5 bases matching. The nucleotides read TGTGCCAGCAGTGAGGAAGCGGCCAAGGCGGAGACCCAGTACTTC. Translated, this gives CASSEEAAKAETQYF.